This T cell receptor beta chain was recovered during a study of blood T cell repertoires in COVID-19. As for the study in general: PBMCs, B-cell-depleted T cells, or T cells provided the cDNA or gDNA that made up the material.

The method was immunoSEQ multiplex PCR; TCRdb's version includes in-frame clones alone and lacks a portion of them. The data show about 120,000 clones, around 85% seen once. The TCR was taken from a woman aged 55-70 years with COVID-19, enrolled during active disease. Sequencing input: peripheral blood.

DNA for the CDR3: TGTGCCAGCAGCGTACTGGGACAGGGGTCGAACACCGGGGAGCTGTTTTTT. Translated, it gives CASSVLGQGSNTGELFF. The rearrangement uses TRBV9 and TRBJ2-2, with TRBD1 matching 10 bases. The CDR3 totals 17 residues. The J segment lost 0 bases and the V segment lost 1 base, leaving 3 bases of the junction unmatched. From germline, CDR1 is SGDLS and CDR2 YYNGEE.